What follows are 12 T cell receptor beta chains derived from one specimen sequenced in a study of T cell repertoires in cytomegalovirus infection. TCRdb re-derived calls from the reads in MiXCR, one entry per CDR3 protein. The sample yields some 350,000 distinct CDR3 sequences, roughly a third seen once. These receptors lack a known antigen. The sequencing used cultured PBMCs, collected from culture after CMV antigen stimulation. Source of these receptors: a human donor in good health (CMV status not recorded). Some clones in this sample may be carry-over from other donors' samples.

The genes are TRBV12-3 or TRBV12-4 and TRBJ2-2, with D possibly TRBD1 on 6 matching bases. CDR3 length: 15 residues. With 2 bases removed from V and 5 bases from J, the gap between germline ends came to 12 bases. The CDR3 is CASSLKWDKTGELFF. CDR3 coding DNA: TGTGCCAGCAGTTTAAAGTGGGACAAAACCGGGGAGCTGTTTTTT.

CDR3 sequence: CAISTQGAQGYTF. CDR3 nucleotide sequence: TGTGCCATCAGTACTCAGGGGGCGCAGGGCTACACCTTC. The V and J genes are TRBV10-3 and TRBJ1-2; 8 nucleotides agree with TRBD1. The germline gives CDR1 ENHRY, CDR2 SYGVKD. The junction had 7 bases not matched to a gene; V was cut back by 5 bases and J by 8 bases. The CDR3 extends over 13 amino acids.

V usage is TRBV6-2 or TRBV6-3 and J usage is TRBJ2-1, with 8 positions matching TRBD2. CDR1 MNHEY and CDR2 SVGEGT come from the germline V gene. With V trimmed by 3 bases and J by 5 bases, 6 bases remained unmatched. The CDR3 runs to 15 residues. The CDR3, as DNA: TGTGCCAGCAGTTATGGTCTAGCGGGCCACAATGAGCAGTTCTTC. The encoded protein is CASSYGLAGHNEQFF.

This chain links TRBV7-2 with TRBJ2-1, with D possibly TRBD2 on 5 matching bases. From germline, CDR1 is SGHTA and CDR2 FQGNSA. The V gene lost 6 bases and the J gene lost 0 bases, with 12 bases spanning the gap. CDR3 size: 15 residues. CDR3 sequence reads: CASRLSGSSYNEQFF. The CDR3 nucleotides are TGTGCCAGCAGGTTATCGGGGTCCTCCTACAATGAGCAGTTCTTC.

This clonotype was counted between two and nine times. The chain uses TRBV28 and TRBJ2-7; 11 bases are shared with TRBD1. J lost 2 bases, V lost 5 bases, and 2 bases had no gene match. CDR3 size: 14 residues. CDR1 is MDHEN and CDR2 is SYDVKM in the germline V gene. CDR3 bases: TGTGCCAGCAGTGGGACAGGGGGAACCTACGAGCAGTACTTC. It is translated as CASSGTGGTYEQYF.

This clonotype has only a few counts. This sequence joins TRBV12-3 or TRBV12-4 and TRBJ2-7; a weak D match, TRBD2 (5 bases). V was shortened by 6 bases and J by 2 bases, with 17 bases between the two germline ends. The CDR3 extends over 15 amino acids. The CDR3 region is CASSRGEGIAYEQYF. For the CDR3, the DNA is TGTGCCAGCAGCCGGGGTGAGGGAATCGCCTACGAGCAGTACTTC.

To note about this clonotype: Given a much more abundant clone one base away, this may be a read error. The rearrangement joins TRBV7-2 to TRBJ1-1; no firm D call. Trimming stripped 2 bases from V and 1 base from J, with 5 bases between. The CDR3 consists of 13 residues. Germline V CDR1 and CDR2: SGHTA, FQGNSA. The CDR3 sequence is CTSSLKPNTEAFF. CDR3 nucleotide sequence: TGTACCAGCAGCTTAAAGCCGAACACTGAAGCTTTCTTT.

A few counts support this clonotype. The chain employs TRBV7-2 and TRBJ1-6; possibly TRBD1 for D (5 bases). From germline, CDR1 is SGHTA and CDR2 FQGNSA. The CDR3 consists of 13 residues. V was clipped by 1 base and J by 10 bases, with 8 bases between them. CDR3 sequence reads: CASSLVTESPLHF. The CDR3 nucleotides are TGTGCCAGCAGCTTAGTGACAGAATCACCCCTCCACTTT.

This clonotype is a singleton in its sample. The rearrangement joins TRBV9 to TRBJ2-1; maybe TRBD2 (6 bases). V lost 0 bases and J 4 bases, leaving 11 bases between the germline ends. CDR1 SGDLS and CDR2 YYNGEE come from the germline V gene. The CDR3 length is 15 residues. The CDR3 reads CASSVVAGSYNEQFF. The CDR3 nucleotides are TGTGCCAGCAGCGTAGTGGCGGGATCGTACAATGAGCAGTTCTTC.

This chain uses TRBV19 with TRBJ2-2, with TRBD2 as a possible D gene (6 bases). The CDR3 is made up of 14 amino acids. Germline V gene data show CDR1 as LNHDA and CDR2 as SQIVND (reference sequence). V was trimmed by 3 bases and J by 4 bases, leaving 9 bases between them. CDR3 sequence: CASSMFGSTGELFF. Here the CDR3 DNA reads TGTGCCAGTAGTATGTTCGGGAGCACCGGGGAGCTGTTTTTT.

In this sample, this clonotype turned up a few times. This rearrangement joins TRBV7-6 to TRBJ2-2, with D possibly TRBD2 on 6 matching bases. From germline, CDR1 is SGHVS and CDR2 FNYEAQ. Trimming took 7 bases from V and 1 from J, leaving 13 bases between them. There are 15 residues in the CDR3. The CDR3 sequence is CASTLYSGNTGELFF. The CDR3 coding sequence is TGTGCCAGCACCCTTTATAGCGGGAACACCGGGGAGCTGTTTTTT. Filled out from reference TRBV7-6 and TRBJ2-2, the complete variable domain reads GAGVSQSPRYKVTKRGQDVALRCDPISGHVSLYWYRQALGQGPEFLTYFNYEAQQDKSGLPNDRFSAERPEGSISTLTIQRTEQRDSAMYRCASTLYSGNTGELFFGEGSRLTVL.

This sequence joins TRBV7-9 and TRBJ2-7; a weak D match, TRBD2 (6 bases). CDR1 and CDR2 from the germline V gene are SEHNR and FQNEAQ (reference sequence). CDR3 length: 14 amino acids. V lost 6 bases, J lost 2 bases, and 14 bases lay in between. CDR3 in amino acids: CASSGGATAYEQYF. The CDR3 coding sequence is TGTGCCAGCAGTGGAGGGGCCACGGCCTACGAGCAGTACTTC.